This T cell receptor (beta chain) was identified during a study of blood T cell repertoires in COVID-19. Across the study: PBMCs, B-cell-depleted T cells, or T cells provided the cDNA or gDNA that made up the material.

The germline gives CDR1 SNHLY, CDR2 FYNNEI. The CDR3 sequence is 13 residues long. With 4 bases removed from V and 4 bases from J, the gap between germline ends came to 10 bases. Authors' data handling: The authors estimated nucleated cell counts from reference gene primer amplification. Method: immunoSEQ multiplex PCR; TCRdb's copy keeps in-frame clones and lacks some. That table gives V, J and clone size, and the DNA gave D and trimming. The profile shows around 29,000 clones, more than 75% of them singletons. The clonotype was recovered from a human donor in a cohort sampled during active COVID-19. The specimen was peripheral blood. This chain connects TRBV2 to TRBJ1-2; no definite D call. The CDR3 region is CASSARLSYGYTF. The DNA of the CDR3 is TGTGCCAGCAGTGCGAGGTTAAGCTATGGCTACACCTTC.